This T cell receptor beta chain was retrieved from a study of blood T cell repertoires in COVID-19. Overall study context: The origin of the acute and convalescent COVID-19 samples was the United States, Italy and Spain. T cells, B-cell-depleted T cells, or PBMCs supplied cDNA or gDNA.

Patients in Seattle were enrolled during active infection, then followed longitudinally. V lost 2 bases, J lost 2 bases, and 14 bases lay in between. The length of the CDR3 is 16 residues. Germline V gene sequence: CDR1 SNHLY, CDR2 FYNNEI. Study processing details: Amplification with reference gene primers provided the estimates of nucleated cell counts. TCRdb keeps only in-frame clones here, not all; method: immunoSEQ multiplex PCR. V and J calls and clone size come straight from that table; D and trimming were deduced from the DNA. The sample shows roughly 190,000 clones, around 94% of them seen only once.

The sequencing sample was made of peripheral blood. This clonotype was sampled from a man aged 30 to 45 with COVID-19, enrolled during active disease. V usage is TRBV2 and J usage is TRBJ2-3; a weak D match, TRBD1 (5 bases). The CDR3, as DNA: TGTGCCAGCAGTGAAAGGCTGACAGTACACACAGATACGCAGTATTTT. The encoded protein is CASSERLTVHTDTQYF.